This TCR beta chain was captured by sequencing in a study of CD8+CD57+ T cells in acquired aplastic anemia. Using genomic DNA as the template, TCR beta VDJ and CDR3 profiling was carried out. Each CDR3 protein is one row after TCRdb ran MiXCR on the reads. The repertoire consists of some 200,000 distinct CDR3 sequences, with less than 60% occurring once and the leading ten covering about 1.8%. All sequencing subjects had displayed CD8+CD57+ cell expansion on flow cytometry. The germline V and J ends were trimmed by 0 bases and 4 bases, with 10 bases remaining between them. The CDR3 contains 14 residues. CDR1 SGDLS and CDR2 YYNGEE come from the germline V gene.

The gene calls are TRBV9 and TRBJ2-5; D unresolved. Sample: sorted CD4+, CD8+, or CD8+CD57+ T cells (not recorded which) from PBMCs. The clonotype originates from a human donor with aplastic anemia. This CDR3 reads CASSVGWARETQYF. The CDR3 region has the DNA TGTGCCAGCAGCGTAGGATGGGCTAGAGAGACCCAGTACTTC.